A selection of T cell receptor beta chains follows, all from one sample in a study of T cells in Graves' hyperthyroidism and ophthalmopathy. TCRdb analysed the multiplex PCR reads with MiXCR anew, one entry per CDR3 protein. The data hold under 450,000 distinct CDR3 sequences, with 13% observed a single time. Specimen: blood. The source is a man aged 30 to 39 with Graves' hyperthyroidism that later progressed to Graves' ophthalmopathy. Both conserved end residues are part of each CDR3. The order of the fields is V gene, clone size, J gene, D gene, CDR3 DNA, CDR3 protein. A D gene is named only where the DNA matches it firmly. The listing skips clone size in some rows; elsewhere it reads once, few, many or a size class.

TRBV28	.	TRBJ1-4	.	TGTGCCAGCAGTTTAGGGGGCAGTACCGCAACTAATGAAAAACTGTTTTTT	CASSLGGSTATNEKLFF
TRBV5-1	many	TRBJ1-2	.	TGCGCCAGCAGCTATGGACAGAACTATGGCTACACCTTC	CASSYGQNYGYTF
TRBV5-1	many	TRBJ1-1	TRBD1	TGCGCCAGCAGCTTCGAACAGGGGCCGAACACTGAAGCTTTCTTT	CASSFEQGPNTEAFF
TRBV5-1	.	TRBJ2-1	TRBD1	TGCGCCAGCAGAATACAGGGGGAGTACTACAATGAGCAGTTCTTC	CASRIQGEYYNEQFF
TRBV28	many	TRBJ2-7	.	TGTGCCAGCAGTTTCTTGGCGAGCGAATACTACGAGCAGTACTTC	CASSFLASEYYEQYF
TRBV28	many	TRBJ2-4	.	TGTGCCAGCAGTTCAGGGGGGGGAGGTTCAGGAAACATTCAGTACTTC	CASSSGGGGSGNIQYF
TRBV9	many	TRBJ1-1	.	TGTGCCAGCAGCGAACAGGGACTGAACACTGAAGCTTTCTTT	CASSEQGLNTEAFF
TRBV11-3	many	TRBJ1-1	.	TGTGCCAGCAGCCCCGGAGAGGTCGATGATAACACTGAAGCTTTCTTT	CASSPGEVDDNTEAFF
TRBV2	many	TRBJ1-2	.	TGTGCCAGCACCCCCCGACAGGTCAGGGGTGGCTACACCTTC	CASTPRQVRGGYTF
TRBV6-1	many	TRBJ2-1	.	TGTGCCAGCAGTGAAGGGGGCGTTATCAATGAGCAGTTCTTC	CASSEGGVINEQFF
TRBV20-1	many	TRBJ2-5	.	TGCAGTGCTATCGTTTTCGGCGGGGCCTCGGGGGAGACCCAGTACTTC	CSAIVFGGASGETQYF
TRBV2	few	TRBJ2-5	TRBD2	TGTGCCAGCAGGCTAGCGGGGTGGGAGACCCAGTACTTC	CASRLAGWETQYF
TRBV13	many	TRBJ1-6	.	TGTGCCAGCAGCTTAGGCGGGGCGAGGAATTCACCCCTCCACTTT	CASSLGGARNSPLHF
TRBV5-1	few	TRBJ1-4	.	TGCGCCAGCAGTTGGCAGGGGCCTAATGAAAAACTGTTTTTT	CASSWQGPNEKLFF
TRBV19	few	TRBJ1-2	TRBD1	TGTGCCAGTAGGAAATCTCCGGGACAGCGATATGGCTACACCTTC	CASRKSPGQRYGYTF
TRBV5-6	few	TRBJ1-1	.	TGTGCCAGCAGCTGGGCAGGGATACGGAACACTGAAGCTTTCTTT	CASSWAGIRNTEAFF
TRBV2	many	TRBJ2-3	.	TGTGCCAGCAGTGAAGGCCGACCCACAGATACGCAGTATTTT	CASSEGRPTDTQYF
TRBV6-2/TRBV6-3	few	TRBJ1-1	.	TGTGCCAGCAGTAACCCCGCTCGGAACACTGAAGCTTTCTTT	CASSNPARNTEAFF
TRBV15	many	TRBJ2-1	TRBD1	TGTGCCACCGGGACAGATACCAATTACAATGAGCAGTTCTTC	CATGTDTNYNEQFF
TRBV7-8	.	TRBJ1-2	.	TGTGCCAGCAGCGGGCCACAGGGTAGGGTAGCTAACTATGGCTACACCTTC	CASSGPQGRVANYGYTF
TRBV4-1	.	TRBJ1-2	.	TGCGCCAGCAGCCAAGGGATTCTCTATGGCTACACCTTC	CASSQGILYGYTF
TRBV6-1	many	TRBJ1-3	.	TGTGCCAGCAGTCTGGACAGAAGAAACACCATATATTTT	CASSLDRRNTIYF
TRBV4-1	few	TRBJ1-4	.	TGCGCCAGCAGCCGTCCAAATGAAAAACTGTTTTTT	CASSRPNEKLFF
TRBV5-1	many	TRBJ1-1	.	TGCGCCAGCAGTTATGGACCCGAACTTGAAGCTTTCTTT	CASSYGPELEAFF
TRBV9	few	TRBJ2-3	.	TGTGCCAGCAGCGTAGAGGGGCAAAGACCGCAGTATTTT	CASSVEGQRPQYF
TRBV29-1	many	TRBJ1-2	.	TGCAGCGTCAAACTTACACAGAACTATGGCTACACCTTC	CSVKLTQNYGYTF
TRBV5-1	.	TRBJ1-1	.	TGCGCCAGCAGCTCGATGGGGGTGAACACTGAAGCTGTCTTT	CASSSMGVNTEAVF
TRBV7-2	many	TRBJ1-1	TRBD1	TGTGCCAGCAGCCGACAGGGGACGGACACTGAAGCTTTCTTT	CASSRQGTDTEAFF
TRBV20-1	.	TRBJ2-2	.	TGCAGTGCTAGTTCGAGCCTCACCGGGGAGCTGTTTTTT	CSASSSLTGELFF
TRBV5-1	.	TRBJ2-7	TRBD2	TGCGCCAGCCGACGGCGGGAGGGAACCTACGAGCAGTACTTC	CASRRREGTYEQYF
TRBV11-2	many	TRBJ2-5	.	TGTGCCAGCAGCTTATTCCAAGAGACCCAGTACTTC	CASSLFQETQYF
TRBV12-3/TRBV12-4	many	TRBJ2-1	TRBD2	TGTGCCAGCACAACGCCGGGACTAGACTCTCGCAATGAGCAGTTCTTC	CASTTPGLDSRNEQFF